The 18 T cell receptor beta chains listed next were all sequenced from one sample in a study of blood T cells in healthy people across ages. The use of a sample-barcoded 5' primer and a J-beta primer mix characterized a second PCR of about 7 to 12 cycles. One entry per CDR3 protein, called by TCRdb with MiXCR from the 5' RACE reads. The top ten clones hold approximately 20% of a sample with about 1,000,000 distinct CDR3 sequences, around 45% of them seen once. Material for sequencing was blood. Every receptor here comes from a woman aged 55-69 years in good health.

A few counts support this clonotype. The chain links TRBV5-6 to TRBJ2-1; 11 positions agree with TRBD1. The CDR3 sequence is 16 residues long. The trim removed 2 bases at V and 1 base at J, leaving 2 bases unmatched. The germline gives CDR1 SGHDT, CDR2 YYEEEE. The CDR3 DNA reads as TGTGCCAGCAGCTTCGGGACAGGGGGGTCCTACAATGAGCAGTTCTTC. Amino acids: CASSFGTGGSYNEQFF.

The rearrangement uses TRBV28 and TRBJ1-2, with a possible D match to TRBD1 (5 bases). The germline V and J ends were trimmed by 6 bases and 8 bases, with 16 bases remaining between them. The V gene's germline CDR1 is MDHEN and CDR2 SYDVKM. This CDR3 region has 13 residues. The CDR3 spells CASSYQGMEGYTF. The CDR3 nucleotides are TGTGCCAGCAGCTATCAGGGTATGGAAGGCTACACCTTC.

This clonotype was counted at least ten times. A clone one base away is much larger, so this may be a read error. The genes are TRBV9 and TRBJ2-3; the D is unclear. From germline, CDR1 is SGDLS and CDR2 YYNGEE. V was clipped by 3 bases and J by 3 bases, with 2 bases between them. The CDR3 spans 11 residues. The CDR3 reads CASSETDTQYF. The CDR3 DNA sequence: TGTGCCAGCAGCGAGACAGATACGCAGTATTTT.

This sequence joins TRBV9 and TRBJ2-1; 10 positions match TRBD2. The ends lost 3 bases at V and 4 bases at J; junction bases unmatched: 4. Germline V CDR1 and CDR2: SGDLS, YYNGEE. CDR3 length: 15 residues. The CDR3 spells CASSGLAGAYNEQFF. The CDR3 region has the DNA TGTGCCAGCAGCGGGCTAGCGGGAGCATACAATGAGCAGTTCTTC. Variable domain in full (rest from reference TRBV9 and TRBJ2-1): DSGVTQTPKHLITATGQRVTLRCSPRSGDLSVYWYQQSLDQGLQFLIQYYNGEERAKGNILERFSAQQFPDLHSELNLSSLELGDSALYFCASSGLAGAYNEQFFGPGTRLTVL.

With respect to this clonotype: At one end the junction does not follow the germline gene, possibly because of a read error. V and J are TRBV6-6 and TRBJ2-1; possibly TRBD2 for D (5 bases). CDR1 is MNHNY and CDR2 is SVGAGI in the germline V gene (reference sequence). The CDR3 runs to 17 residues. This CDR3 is CVSSYVSEGSSYNEQFF. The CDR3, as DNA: TGTGTCAGCAGTTACGTGAGTGAGGGCAGTTCCTACAATGAGCAGTTCTTC.

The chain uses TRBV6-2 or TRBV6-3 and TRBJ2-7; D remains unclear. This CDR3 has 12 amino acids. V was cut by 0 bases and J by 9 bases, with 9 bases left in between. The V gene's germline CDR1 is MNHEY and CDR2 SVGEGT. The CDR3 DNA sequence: TGTGCCAGCAGTTACTCGACCGTCGGGCAGTACTTC. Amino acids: CASSYSTVGQYF.

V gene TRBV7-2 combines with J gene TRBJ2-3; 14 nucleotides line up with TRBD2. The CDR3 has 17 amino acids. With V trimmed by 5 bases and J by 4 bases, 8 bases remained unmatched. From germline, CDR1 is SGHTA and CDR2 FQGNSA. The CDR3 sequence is CASSPGTSGRRSDTQYF. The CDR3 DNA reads TGTGCCAGCAGCCCCGGGACTAGCGGGAGACGTTCAGATACGCAGTATTTT.

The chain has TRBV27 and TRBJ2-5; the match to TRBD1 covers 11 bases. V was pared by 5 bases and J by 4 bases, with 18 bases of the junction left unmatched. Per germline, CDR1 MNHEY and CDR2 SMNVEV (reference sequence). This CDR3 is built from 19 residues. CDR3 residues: CASSPNSLGQGALGETQYF. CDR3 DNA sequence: TGTGCCAGCAGTCCAAATTCCCTAGGACAGGGGGCTTTAGGAGAGACCCAGTACTTC.

The CDR3 loop is CASSTTGTATEQYF. The CDR3 DNA follows: TGTGCCAGCAGCACGACCGGGACAGCTACCGAGCAGTACTTC. This chain connects TRBV6-6 to TRBJ2-4; 7 nucleotides align to TRBD1. The J call may be incorrect, as the DNA end agrees better with TRBJ2-7. The CDR3 sequence is 14 residues long. Per the germline V gene, CDR1 is MNHNY and CDR2 is SVGAGI (reference sequence).

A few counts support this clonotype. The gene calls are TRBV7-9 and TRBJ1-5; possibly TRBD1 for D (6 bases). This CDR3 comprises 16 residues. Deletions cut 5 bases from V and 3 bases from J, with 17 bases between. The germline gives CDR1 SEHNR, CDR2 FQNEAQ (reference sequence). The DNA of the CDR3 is TGTGCCAGCAGCCTCCACCACGACAGGCCCAATCAGCCCCAGCATTTT. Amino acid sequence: CASSLHHDRPNQPQHF. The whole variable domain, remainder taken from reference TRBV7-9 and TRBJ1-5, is DTGVSQNPRHKITKRGQNVTFRCDPISEHNRLYWYRQTLGQGPEFLTYFQNEAQLEKSRLLSDRFSAERPKGSFSTLEIQRTEQGDSAMYLCASSLHHDRPNQPQHFGDGTRLSIL.

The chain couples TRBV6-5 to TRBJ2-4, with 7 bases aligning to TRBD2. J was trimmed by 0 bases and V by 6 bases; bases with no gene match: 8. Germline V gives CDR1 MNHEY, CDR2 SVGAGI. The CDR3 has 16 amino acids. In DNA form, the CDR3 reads TGTGCCAGCAGCATTAGCGGGCTTATAGCCAAAAACATTCAGTACTTC. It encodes CASSISGLIAKNIQYF.

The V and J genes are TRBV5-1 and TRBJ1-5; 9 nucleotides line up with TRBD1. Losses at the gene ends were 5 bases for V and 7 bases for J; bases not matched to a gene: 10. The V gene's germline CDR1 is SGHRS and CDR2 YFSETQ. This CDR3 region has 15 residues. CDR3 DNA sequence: TGCGCCAGCAGGTTTACAGGGGGCGCTTGGCAGCCCCAGCATTTT. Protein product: CASRFTGGAWQPQHF.

The CDR3 nucleotides read TGTGCCAGCAGTGCTTTTGAGGCGGGAGGGCCAGATACGCAGTATTTT. It is translated as CASSAFEAGGPDTQYF. The chain employs TRBV27 and TRBJ2-3; TRBD2 matches at 9 bases. V was pared by 5 bases and J by 4 bases, with 10 bases of the junction left unmatched. Germline values: CDR1 MNHEY, CDR2 SMNVEV (reference sequence). The CDR3 is 16 amino acids.

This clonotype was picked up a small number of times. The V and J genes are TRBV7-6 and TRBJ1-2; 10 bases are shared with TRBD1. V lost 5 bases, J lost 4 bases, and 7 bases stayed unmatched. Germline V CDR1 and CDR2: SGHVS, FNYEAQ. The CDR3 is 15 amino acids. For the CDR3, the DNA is TGTGCCAGCAGCACCGGGACAGGGGACCTCTATGGCTACACCTTC. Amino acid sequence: CASSTGTGDLYGYTF.

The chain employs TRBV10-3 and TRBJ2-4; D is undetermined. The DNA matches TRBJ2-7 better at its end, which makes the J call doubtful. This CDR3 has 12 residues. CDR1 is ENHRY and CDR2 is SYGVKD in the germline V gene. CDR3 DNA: TGTGCCATCAGTGCCCTGGCTAGCGAGCAGTACTTC. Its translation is CAISALASEQYF.

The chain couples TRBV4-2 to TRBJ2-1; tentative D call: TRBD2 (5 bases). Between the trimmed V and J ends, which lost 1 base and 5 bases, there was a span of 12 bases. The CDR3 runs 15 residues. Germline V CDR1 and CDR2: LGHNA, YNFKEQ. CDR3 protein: CASSQGVAGDNEQFF. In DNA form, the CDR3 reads TGTGCCAGCAGCCAAGGGGTGGCGGGCGACAATGAGCAGTTCTTC.

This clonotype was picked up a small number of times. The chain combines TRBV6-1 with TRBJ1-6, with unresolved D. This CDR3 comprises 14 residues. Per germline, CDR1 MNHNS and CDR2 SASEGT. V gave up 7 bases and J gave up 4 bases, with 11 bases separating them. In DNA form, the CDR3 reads TGTGCCAGCAAGAGGGCCGAGTATAATTCACCCCTCCACTTT. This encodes CASKRAEYNSPLHF.

This CDR3 reads CASRGSGAGRQRWTYEQYF. The CDR3 DNA sequence: TGTGCCAGCAGGGGGTCGGGGGCAGGGCGTCAAAGGTGGACCTACGAGCAGTACTTC. This chain uses TRBV2 with TRBJ2-7, with D possibly being TRBD1 or TRBD2 (6 bases each). V was cut by 6 bases and J by 2 bases, with 29 bases left in between. The CDR3 spans 19 residues. Germline-derived CDR1 and CDR2 are SNHLY and FYNNEI.